The 14 T cell receptor beta chains reported below all come from one sample, sequenced in a study of identifying expanded T cells in peripheral blood. Sequencing used immunoSEQ multiplex PCR; TCRdb keeps in-frame clones, though not all of them. The sample lists some 120,000 clones, about 80% occurring once. The sequenced material came from blood. Source of these receptors: a person aged 18-70 years in good health.

This clone has a count of ten or more. The chain recombines TRBV30 with TRBJ1-2; no clear D gene. Trimming took off 7 bases at V and 0 bases at J, with 12 bases between the two ends. From germline, CDR1 is GTSNPN and CDR2 SVGIG (reference sequence). This CDR3 spans 13 amino acids. The CDR3 DNA follows: TGTGCCTTGGGCCCAGGAGCTAACTATGGCTACACCTTC. This translates into CALGPGANYGYTF.

The gene calls are TRBV5-1 and TRBJ1-2; no clear D gene. Between the trimmed V and J ends, which lost 2 bases and 4 bases, there was a span of 9 bases. The CDR3 covers 13 residues. Germline CDR1 SGHRS, CDR2 YFSETQ. CDR3 DNA sequence: TGCGCCAGCAGCTTAGGCAGTGGCTATGGCTACACCTTC. Its translation: CASSLGSGYGYTF.

This chain uses TRBV30 with TRBJ1-6; the match to TRBD1 covers 9 bases. Germline V lookup: CDR1 GTSNPN, CDR2 SVGIG (reference sequence). The length of the CDR3 is 16 residues. The V and J ends lost 1 base and 7 bases, in that order; junction bases with no gene match: 8. CDR3 in amino acids: CAWSDFGTGRNSPLHF. For the CDR3, the DNA is TGTGCCTGGAGTGATTTCGGGACAGGGAGAAATTCACCCCTCCACTTT.

This rearrangement joins TRBV2 to TRBJ1-3; D perhaps matches TRBD1 (6 bases). This CDR3 spans 16 amino acids. Germline CDR1 SNHLY, CDR2 FYNNEI. The germline V and J ends were trimmed by 3 bases and 0 bases, with 12 bases remaining between them. The CDR3, as DNA: TGTGCCAGCAGTGAGTCCCCAGGGGTCTCTGGAAACACCATATATTTT. Its translation: CASSESPGVSGNTIYF.

The J gene is TRBJ1-2, the V gene TRBV7-9; D ambiguous. There are 12 residues in the CDR3. V was pared by 4 bases and J by 8 bases, with 11 bases between. From germline, CDR1 is SEHNR and CDR2 FQNEAQ (reference sequence). This CDR3 reads CASSSRSWGYTF. The CDR3 nucleotides are TGTGCCAGCAGCTCCCGTTCTTGGGGCTACACCTTC.

The chain joins TRBV7-9 to TRBJ2-7; D gene uncertain. Germline lookup yields CDR1 SEHNR and CDR2 FQNEAQ (reference sequence). The V end was cut by 1 base, the J end by 5 bases, with 6 bases between. The CDR3 runs 12 residues. CDR3 coding DNA: TGTGCCAGCAGCTTAGTCGCCGACGAGCAGTACTTC. This codes for CASSLVADEQYF. The full variable domain, rest sourced from reference TRBV7-9 and TRBJ2-7, is DTGVSQNPRHKITKRGQNVTFRCDPISEHNRLYWYRQTLGQGPEFLTYFQNEAQLEKSRLLSDRFSAERPKGSFSTLEIQRTEQGDSAMYLCASSLVADEQYFGPGTRLTVT.

This chain joins TRBV5-4 and TRBJ1-1, with TRBD1 as a possible D gene (5 bases). The CDR3 contains 15 residues. CDR1 is SGHNT and CDR2 is YYREEE in the germline V gene (reference sequence). V lost 4 bases, J lost 2 bases, and 15 bases lay in between. CDR3 DNA: TGTGCCAGCAGCCCAGGGATTACCTTAAACACTGAAGCTTTCTTT. Translating gives CASSPGITLNTEAFF. The full variable domain, in which reference TRBV5-4 and TRBJ1-1 provide the parts outside the CDR3, is ETGVTQSPTHLIKTRGQQVTLRCSSQSGHNTVSWYQQALGQGPQFIFQYYREEENGRGNFPPRFSGLQFPNYSSELNVNALELDDSALYLCASSPGITLNTEAFFGQGTRLTVV.

The chain links TRBV7-9 to TRBJ2-1, with unresolved D. CDR1 SEHNR and CDR2 FQNEAQ come from the germline V gene (reference sequence). V lost 5 bases and J lost 7, with 18 bases in between. This CDR3 has 15 amino acids. CDR3 sequence reads: CASSPKHRVGNEQFF. In DNA form, the CDR3 reads TGTGCCAGCAGCCCCAAACACCGGGTGGGGAATGAGCAGTTCTTC.

The gene calls are TRBV11-3 and TRBJ2-1; 9 bases map to TRBD1. In germline, CDR1 is SGHNT, CDR2 YENEEA. The CDR3 totals 16 residues. The junction had 7 bases not matched to a gene; V was cut back by 3 bases and J by 4 bases. CDR3 loop: CASSFSWDRAYNEQFF. Written as DNA, the CDR3 is TGTGCCAGCAGCTTCTCTTGGGACAGGGCTTACAATGAGCAGTTCTTC.

The rearrangement uses TRBV15 and TRBJ2-7, with D possibly being TRBD1 or TRBD2 (5 bases each). This CDR3 contains 14 residues. Germline CDR1 and CDR2: LNHNV and YYDKDF (reference sequence). V was pared by 9 bases and J by 7 bases, with 22 bases between. The CDR3 region is CATGLGRTTEEQYF. CDR3 in DNA: TGTGCCACGGGATTGGGACGGACCACTGAGGAGCAGTACTTC. Together with reference TRBV15 and TRBJ2-7, the CDR3 gives the full variable domain: DAMVIQNPRYQVTQFGKPVTLSCSQTLNHNVMYWYQQKSSQAPKLLFHYYDKDFNNEADTPDNFQSRRPNTSFCFLDIRSPGLGDTAMYLCATGLGRTTEEQYFGPGTRLTVT.

This clone was counted a few times. The rearrangement links TRBV18 to TRBJ2-1, with no clear D. Trimming stripped 0 bases from V and 9 bases from J, with 9 bases between. Germline lookup yields CDR1 KGHSH and CDR2 LQKENI. The CDR3 totals 13 residues. CDR3 in amino acids: CASSPPIAREQFF. DNA for the CDR3: TGTGCCAGCTCACCACCGATAGCCCGTGAGCAGTTCTTC. Together with reference TRBV18 and TRBJ2-1, the CDR3 gives the full variable domain: NAGVMQNPRHLVRRRGQEARLRCSPMKGHSHVYWYRQLPEEGLKFMVYLQKENIIDESGMPKERFSAEFPKEGPSILRIQQVVRGDSAAYFCASSPPIAREQFFGPGTRLTVL.

The J gene is TRBJ1-2, the V gene TRBV6-1, with TRBD1 as a possible D gene (5 bases). The V gene lost 0 bases and the J gene lost 8 bases, with 13 bases spanning the gap. Germline assignment: CDR1 MNHNS and CDR2 SASEGT. This CDR3 contains 14 residues. The CDR3 nucleotides read TGTGCCAGCAGTGAAGCGGGCAGGGCGGAGGGCTACACCTTC. Protein sequence: CASSEAGRAEGYTF.

The chain joins TRBV25-1 to TRBJ2-7, with 8 nucleotides matching TRBD2. After removal of 6 bases from V and 2 bases from J, the junction contained 3 bases not matched to a gene. CDR3 length: 13 residues. Germline CDR1 MGHDK, CDR2 SYGVNS. CDR3 DNA sequence: TGTGCCAGCAGCTTAGCGGGAACCTACGAGCAGTACTTC. It encodes CASSLAGTYEQYF.

This clone was seen a handful of times. This chain links TRBV18 with TRBJ2-3; D tentatively reads TRBD1 or TRBD2 (5 bases each). Between the trimmed V and J ends, which lost 6 bases and 6 bases, there was a span of 19 bases. There are 15 residues in the CDR3. CDR1 and CDR2 (germline): KGHSH, LQKENI. CDR3 bases: TGTGCCAGCTCGTCACAATGGGGGTTCGGGGATACGCAGTATTTT. Its translation is CASSSQWGFGDTQYF.